Described below is a single T cell receptor beta chain sequence and its context. The target antigen is unknown. This sample is part of a study of response to subunit inactivated influenza vaccine. TCRdb fed the RT-PCR reads into MiXCR, producing one record per CDR3 protein. The data hold about 520,000 distinct CDR3 sequences, with roughly 25% observed a single time. Findings and caveats of the study: Authors suggested seasonal influenza vaccinations each recruit few new T cells.

V was trimmed by 2 bases and J by 2 bases, leaving 8 bases between them. Germline loops: CDR1 MDHEN, CDR2 SYDVKM. The CDR3 is 14 amino acids. The source was CD4+ T cells sorted from PBMCs, collected 4 to 6 days after vaccination. J is TRBJ2-3 and V is TRBV28; D gene uncertain. The receptor was isolated from a man aged 45-65 years who received an inactivated influenza vaccine. CDR3 sequence (DNA): TGTGCCAGCAGTTTAATTGGGGTCACAGATACGCAGTATTTT. It specifies CASSLIGVTDTQYF. The full variable domain, in which reference TRBV28 and TRBJ2-3 provide the parts outside the CDR3, is DVKVTQSSRYLVKRTGEKVFLECVQDMDHENMFWYRQDPGLGLRLIYFSYDVKMKEKGDIPEGYSVSREKKERFSLILESASTNQTSMYLCASSLIGVTDTQYFGPGTRLTVL.